This T cell receptor beta chain appears in the sequencing data of a study of monozygotic twins with inflammatory bowel disease (dated by TCRdb to the late 2010s). For the wider study: In total, about 30 monozygotic twin pairs made up the full study: 19 Danish pairs, all IBD-discordant, plus nine German pairs, of which four were IBD-concordant and five were IBD-discordant. Disease-associated traits were sought mainly through comparisons between IBD patients and their genetically identical healthy co-twins within discordant pairs. Each individual had, on average, about 151 000 unique TCRalpha sequences and 181 000 unique TCRbeta sequences available for analysis. Study-wide findings and limitations: The analysis was unable to tell different T cell subtypes apart. Because patients were on differing immunosuppressive treatments, the repertoires may have picked up extra background noise and inter-individual variability. The results gave no support for a single strong signal or clonotype linked to IBD. Compared with healthy twins, IBD patients shared fewer clonotypes with other individuals, and the difference was most pronounced in patients with signs of disease activity. TCRbeta repertoire diversity, by inverse Simpson index, was decreased in IBD patients compared with their healthy co-twins. No difference in repertoire similarity was observed between concordant and discordant twins, possibly owing to limited statistical power.

In the case of this clonotype: Its antigen remains unidentified.

The library was made by 5' RACE. Each TCR library was prepared from about 3,400 ng of total RNA. For each sample, cDNA was synthesized in eight separate reactions using SMARTScribe reverse transcriptase. During cDNA synthesis, template switching introduced unique molecular identifiers that contained a 6-nucleotide sample barcode. TCRalpha and TCRbeta cDNA was amplified in two nested PCRs of roughly 16 and 10 cycles, and bead purification was carried out after each PCR. Before amplification, the cDNA was treated with uracil DNA-glycosylase and purified using the QIAquick PCR purification kit. In the second PCR, Illumina TruSeq-compatible adapters and sample-specific barcodes were added. TapeStation and Qubit were used to check library quality and concentration, and approximately 5.4 ng of each library was pooled. Pooled libraries were sequenced on an Illumina HiSeq2500 single-index Rapid Run with 2 x 100 bp reads and custom sequencing primers. For the original study's pipeline: PCR and sequencing errors were corrected by UMI-based consensus assembly using MiGEC version 1.2.6. V(D)J alignment, clonotype assembly and CDR3 extraction were performed with MiXCR version 2.1.1. To normalise gene usage, clonotype sharing and MAIT/NKT TCR abundance, the analysis used the top 1000, 10 000 and 20 000 clonotypes per sample. Diversity was computed as the inverse Simpson index with the vegan R package after downsampling to 27 000 UMIs. Paired Mann-Whitney U tests were applied to discordant twin pairs, with Benjamini-Hochberg correction for multiple testing. After reprocessing by TCRdb, each CDR3 protein sequence is one entry, and no DNA is given. For this entry, the V and J calls and clone size follow TCRdb and not the study's own pipeline. The table for this sample shows fewer than 550,000 distinct CDR3 sequences. The ten largest make up approximately 2.4% of the sample.

Measured from the cysteine to the phenylalanine, the CDR3 is 14 residues long. The record lacks a DNA sequence. CDR1 and CDR2, looked up from the germline V gene, are ENHRY and SYGVKD. From each donor, a roughly 2.3 ml peripheral blood sample was drawn into PAXgene tubes and stored at -80 degrees C. Without any T cell sorting, total RNA was extracted from whole blood using the PAXgene blood miRNA kit on an automated QIAcube. Peripheral blood from monozygotic twin pairs, either concordant or discordant for inflammatory bowel disease, underwent deep TCRalpha and TCRbeta repertoire profiling that used unique molecular barcoding. Smoking habits were recorded for all twin pairs, with individuals classified as current, former or never smokers.

The sequencing input was blood. The chain employs TRBV10-3 and TRBJ2-5. The sequence was collected from a human donor with ulcerative colitis or Crohn's disease, or a healthy co-twin of an affected twin (not recorded which). This receptor carries the CDR3 CAISGGSTQETQYF.